This is a list of T cell receptor beta chains from one sample in a study of cytomegalovirus exposure and HLA in healthy donors. Clones were read by immunoSEQ multiplex PCR, and TCRdb kept only the in-frame ones, dropping some. This sample yields 130,000 to 150,000 clones, of which 76% are seen a single time; roughly 1.8% belongs to the top ten. Material for sequencing was PBMCs. Source of these receptors: a woman in her thirties or forties in good health and CMV-seronegative. The CDR3 runs from the conserved cysteine through the conserved F or W. Fields, in order: J gene, D gene, V gene, clone size, CDR3 DNA, CDR3 protein. A D gene is named only where the DNA matches it firmly. Part of the rows lack a size; the others show once, few, many or a class for expanded clones.

J gene: TRBJ2-7; D gene: -; V gene: TRBV21-1; clone size: -; CDR3 DNA: TGTGCCAGCAGCTCCACGACAGGGGAAGACTACGAGCAGTACTTC; CDR3 protein: CASSSTTGEDYEQYF
J gene: TRBJ1-1; D gene: TRBD1; V gene: TRBV9; clone size: -; CDR3 DNA: TGTGCCAGCAGCGTAGGTACAGGGGACACTGAAGCTTTCTTT; CDR3 protein: CASSVGTGDTEAFF
J gene: TRBJ2-2; D gene: -; V gene: TRBV5-4; clone size: -; CDR3 DNA: TGTGCCAGCAGCGCCCCCGGCCTAGCTCTTGGCGGGGAGCTGTTTTTT; CDR3 protein: CASSAPGLALGGELFF
J gene: TRBJ2-3; D gene: TRBD2; V gene: TRBV30; clone size: -; CDR3 DNA: TGTGCCTGGATGAATACGGGACTAGAAACAGATACGCAGTATTTT; CDR3 protein: CAWMNTGLETDTQYF
J gene: TRBJ1-2; D gene: -; V gene: TRBV7-2; clone size: -; CDR3 DNA: TGTGCCAGCAGCTTAGTACAGAACTATGGCTACACCTTC; CDR3 protein: CASSLVQNYGYTF
J gene: TRBJ1-6; D gene: -; V gene: TRBV28; clone size: -; CDR3 DNA: TGTGCCAGCAGTCGGACAGACTATAATTCACCCCTCCACTTT; CDR3 protein: CASSRTDYNSPLHF
J gene: TRBJ2-2; D gene: -; V gene: TRBV6-5; clone size: few; CDR3 DNA: TGTGCCAGCGCATCAACTTACACCGGGGAGCTGTTTTTT; CDR3 protein: CASASTYTGELFF
J gene: TRBJ2-1; D gene: TRBD2; V gene: TRBV15; clone size: -; CDR3 DNA: TGTGCCACCTTAGGTCTAGCGGGAGACCGGTCCTACAATGAGCAGTTCTTC; CDR3 protein: CATLGLAGDRSYNEQFF
J gene: TRBJ2-4; D gene: TRBD2; V gene: TRBV11-2; clone size: -; CDR3 DNA: TGTGCCAGCAGCTTAAATTGGGGGACTAGCGTAAACATTCAGTACTTC; CDR3 protein: CASSLNWGTSVNIQYF
J gene: TRBJ2-3; D gene: -; V gene: TRBV30; clone size: -; CDR3 DNA: TGTGCCTGGAGCCCTGCAGATACGCAGTATTTT; CDR3 protein: CAWSPADTQYF
J gene: TRBJ1-1; D gene: -; V gene: TRBV9; clone size: -; CDR3 DNA: TGTGCCAGCAGTGTTGTGGCAGGGGTAGACACTGAAGCTTTCTTT; CDR3 protein: CASSVVAGVDTEAFF
J gene: TRBJ1-4; D gene: -; V gene: TRBV6-1; clone size: few; CDR3 DNA: TGTGCCAGCCAGTTCTCAACTAATGAAAAACTGTTTTTT; CDR3 protein: CASQFSTNEKLFF
J gene: TRBJ2-3; D gene: TRBD2; V gene: TRBV6-1; clone size: once; CDR3 DNA: TGTGCCGGAACTAGCGGGGCCGCAGGCACAGATACGCAGTATTTT; CDR3 protein: CAGTSGAAGTDTQYF
J gene: TRBJ1-4; D gene: TRBD1; V gene: TRBV6-5; clone size: -; CDR3 DNA: TGTGCCAGCAAGACAGGGGCGAGTGAAAAACTGTTTTTT; CDR3 protein: CASKTGASEKLFF
J gene: TRBJ1-1; D gene: TRBD1; V gene: TRBV6-5; clone size: -; CDR3 DNA: TGTGCCAGCAGTTATCCTGGACAGGCGAACACTGAAGCTTTCTTT; CDR3 protein: CASSYPGQANTEAFF
J gene: TRBJ2-4; D gene: TRBD2; V gene: TRBV6-4; clone size: -; CDR3 DNA: TGTGCCAGCAGTCCCGGGACTAGCGGAAACATTCAGTACTTC; CDR3 protein: CASSPGTSGNIQYF
J gene: TRBJ1-1; D gene: -; V gene: TRBV4-1; clone size: few; CDR3 DNA: TGCGCCAGCAGCCAAGATGAGTTGGGGGCGCGATACACTGAAGCTTTCTTT; CDR3 protein: CASSQDELGARYTEAFF
J gene: TRBJ1-1; D gene: -; V gene: TRBV5-1; clone size: -; CDR3 DNA: TGTGCCAGCAGCTCACGAGACAAACGTTATGAAGCTTTCTTT; CDR3 protein: CASSSRDKRYEAFF
J gene: TRBJ2-2; D gene: -; V gene: TRBV6-1; clone size: -; CDR3 DNA: TGTGCCAGCAGTGAGACACCTAACACCGGGGAGCTGTTTTTT; CDR3 protein: CASSETPNTGELFF
J gene: TRBJ2-3; D gene: -; V gene: TRBV11-3; clone size: -; CDR3 DNA: TGTGCCAGCAGCTTAGGGCTAGCCACAGATACGCAGTATTTT; CDR3 protein: CASSLGLATDTQYF
J gene: TRBJ2-3; D gene: TRBD2; V gene: TRBV7-7; clone size: -; CDR3 DNA: TGTGCCAGCAGCGTTTGGGAGGGAGAGGTGACAGATACGCAGTATTTT; CDR3 protein: CASSVWEGEVTDTQYF
J gene: TRBJ2-7; D gene: -; V gene: TRBV5-4; clone size: -; CDR3 DNA: TGTGCTGTTTCTCGGGCAGTTAGCGGTCTATACTCCTACGAGCAGTACTTC; CDR3 protein: CAVSRAVSGLYSYEQYF
J gene: TRBJ2-5; D gene: -; V gene: TRBV7-6; clone size: -; CDR3 DNA: TGTGCCAGCAGCCGCGACTACGGGGAAGAGACCCAGTACTTC; CDR3 protein: CASSRDYGEETQYF
J gene: TRBJ1-1; D gene: TRBD1; V gene: TRBV5-5; clone size: -; CDR3 DNA: TGTGCCAGCAGCTTGGGAACAGGGGGCAAGACTGAAGCTTTCTTT; CDR3 protein: CASSLGTGGKTEAFF
J gene: TRBJ2-5; D gene: TRBD2; V gene: TRBV7-8; clone size: -; CDR3 DNA: TGTGCCAGCCGCCGGGGCGGGAGTCTGAGAGAGACCCAGTACTTC; CDR3 protein: CASRRGGSLRETQYF
J gene: TRBJ2-2; D gene: -; V gene: TRBV30; clone size: -; CDR3 DNA: TGTTCTACGGACGTACTAGAAGACACCGGGGAGCTGTTTTTT; CDR3 protein: CSTDVLEDTGELFF
J gene: TRBJ2-3; D gene: TRBD2; V gene: TRBV5-1; clone size: -; CDR3 DNA: TGCGCCAGCAGCTTTGGGACTACCTTCACAGATACGCAGTATTTT; CDR3 protein: CASSFGTTFTDTQYF
J gene: TRBJ2-3; D gene: -; V gene: TRBV5-1; clone size: -; CDR3 DNA: TGCGCCAGCAGCCCGGCCGGGACTGTCGATACGCAGTATTTT; CDR3 protein: CASSPAGTVDTQYF
J gene: TRBJ2-7; D gene: TRBD2; V gene: TRBV27; clone size: once; CDR3 DNA: TGTGCCAGCAGTTTCGGGGGGTTCTCCTACGAGCAGTACTTC; CDR3 protein: CASSFGGFSYEQYF
J gene: TRBJ1-5; D gene: -; V gene: TRBV29-1; clone size: few; CDR3 DNA: TGCAGCGTGGGAGAATTCAATCAGCCCCAGCATTTT; CDR3 protein: CSVGEFNQPQHF
J gene: TRBJ1-1; D gene: TRBD1; V gene: TRBV18; clone size: -; CDR3 DNA: TGTGCCAGCTCACATGGACAGGGTATTTGGAAGAACACTGAAGCTTTCTTT; CDR3 protein: CASSHGQGIWKNTEAFF
J gene: TRBJ1-3; D gene: -; V gene: TRBV5-1; clone size: -; CDR3 DNA: TGCGCCAGCAGCTTGGGGGGGGGCTCTGGAAACACCATATATTTT; CDR3 protein: CASSLGGGSGNTIYF
J gene: TRBJ2-1; D gene: -; V gene: TRBV19; clone size: once; CDR3 DNA: TGTGCCAGCCTTAATGGGCCGTACAATGAGCAGTTCTTC; CDR3 protein: CASLNGPYNEQFF
J gene: TRBJ2-1; D gene: -; V gene: TRBV10-3; clone size: -; CDR3 DNA: TGTGCCATCAGTGACACAGGGCGGGTGGCCTACAATGAGCAGTTCTTC; CDR3 protein: CAISDTGRVAYNEQFF
J gene: TRBJ1-4; D gene: -; V gene: TRBV6-1; clone size: -; CDR3 DNA: TGTGCCAGCAGTGAAACAGGGCCGGAAAAACTGTTTTTT; CDR3 protein: CASSETGPEKLFF
J gene: TRBJ2-3; D gene: TRBD2; V gene: TRBV7-8; clone size: -; CDR3 DNA: TGTGCCAGCAGCTCAGCTAGCGGGTTTAGCACAGATACGCAGTATTTT; CDR3 protein: CASSSASGFSTDTQYF
J gene: TRBJ2-1; D gene: TRBD2; V gene: TRBV30; clone size: once; CDR3 DNA: TGTGCCTGGGCATCGACTAGCGGAGTATACAATGAGCAGTTCTTC; CDR3 protein: CAWASTSGVYNEQFF
J gene: TRBJ2-1; D gene: -; V gene: TRBV4-2; clone size: -; CDR3 DNA: TGTGCCAGCAGCCAATACAGGGACAATGAGCAGTTCTTC; CDR3 protein: CASSQYRDNEQFF
J gene: TRBJ2-3; D gene: TRBD2; V gene: TRBV18; clone size: -; CDR3 DNA: TGTGCCAGCTCCCCCCCGGGAGGGACAGATACGCAGTATTTT; CDR3 protein: CASSPPGGTDTQYF
J gene: TRBJ1-6; D gene: TRBD1; V gene: TRBV28; clone size: -; CDR3 DNA: TGTGCCAGCGATCGGACAGGGGGCTCGTCACCCCTCCACTTT; CDR3 protein: CASDRTGGSSPLHF
J gene: TRBJ2-1; D gene: -; V gene: TRBV15; clone size: -; CDR3 DNA: TGTGCCACCAGCAGAGGGGGGACTTTTCCTGAGCAGTTCTTC; CDR3 protein: CATSRGGTFPEQFF
J gene: TRBJ2-5; D gene: TRBD2; V gene: TRBV6-1; clone size: -; CDR3 DNA: TGTGCCAGCAGTGGGACTAGTCGTTCTCCACAGACCCAGTACTTC; CDR3 protein: CASSGTSRSPQTQYF